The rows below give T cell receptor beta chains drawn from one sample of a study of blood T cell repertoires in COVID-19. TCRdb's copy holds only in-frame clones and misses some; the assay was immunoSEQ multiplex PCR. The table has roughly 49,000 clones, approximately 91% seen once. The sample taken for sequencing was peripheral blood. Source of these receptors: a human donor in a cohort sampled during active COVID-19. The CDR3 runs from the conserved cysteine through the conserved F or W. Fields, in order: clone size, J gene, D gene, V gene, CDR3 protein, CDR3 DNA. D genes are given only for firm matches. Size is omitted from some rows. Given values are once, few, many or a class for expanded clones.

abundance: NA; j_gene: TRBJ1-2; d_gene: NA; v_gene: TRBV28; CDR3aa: CASKGEGVNYGYTF; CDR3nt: TGTGCCAGCAAAGGGGAGGGGGTTAACTATGGCTACACCTTC
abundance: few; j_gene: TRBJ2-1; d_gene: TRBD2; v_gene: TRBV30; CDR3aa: CAVAGGRNEQFF; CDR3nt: TGTGCAGTAGCGGGAGGTAGAAATGAGCAGTTCTTC
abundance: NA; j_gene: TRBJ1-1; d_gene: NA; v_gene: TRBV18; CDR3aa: CASSLGEGANTEAFF; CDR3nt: TGTGCCAGCTCACTGGGGGAGGGAGCGAACACTGAAGCTTTCTTT
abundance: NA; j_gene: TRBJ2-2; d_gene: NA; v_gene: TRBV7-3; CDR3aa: CASSPTVNTGELFF; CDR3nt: TGTGCCAGCAGCCCAACAGTGAACACCGGGGAGCTGTTTTTT
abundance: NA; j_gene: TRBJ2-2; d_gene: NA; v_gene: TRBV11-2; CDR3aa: CASSLVLTGPNTGELFF; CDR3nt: TGTGCCAGCAGCTTAGTACTGACGGGTCCGAACACCGGGGAGCTGTTTTTT
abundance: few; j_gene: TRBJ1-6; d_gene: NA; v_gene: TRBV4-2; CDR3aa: CASSQDRANSPLHF; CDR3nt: TGTGCCAGCAGCCAAGACCGAGCTAATTCACCCCTCCACTTT
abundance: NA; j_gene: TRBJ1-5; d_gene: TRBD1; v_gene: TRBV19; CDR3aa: CAGGGQGGNQPQHF; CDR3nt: TGTGCCGGGGGGGGACAGGGAGGCAATCAGCCCCAGCATTTT
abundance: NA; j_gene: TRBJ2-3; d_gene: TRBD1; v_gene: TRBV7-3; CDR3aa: CASSSTSGGNTDTQYF; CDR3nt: TGTGCCAGCAGCTCCACCTCAGGGGGAAACACAGATACGCAGTATTTT
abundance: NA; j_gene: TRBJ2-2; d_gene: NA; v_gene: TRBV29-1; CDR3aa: CSVRQALNTGELFF; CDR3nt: TGCAGCGTTCGACAGGCGTTGAACACCGGGGAGCTGTTTTTT
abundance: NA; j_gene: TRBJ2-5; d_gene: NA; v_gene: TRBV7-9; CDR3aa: CASSSTVQETQYF; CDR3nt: TGTGCCAGCAGCTCGACAGTGCAAGAGACCCAGTACTTC